Sequencing of this TCR beta chain was carried out in a study of a mutant IDH1 vaccine in newly diagnosed glioma. Whole-study context: Treated patients had a mean age of around 40 years and a sex split that was roughly 62% male and about 40% female.

CDR3 length: 15 amino acids. Trimming removed 4 bases from V and 10 bases from J; junction bases left unmatched: 13. Germline loops: CDR1 SGDLS, CDR2 YYNGEE. Points from the study as a whole: Vaccination elicited immune responses in approximately 92% of patients.

Regarding time point: baseline, week 1 (first vaccination visit). Treatment here: pre-vaccination baseline after standard-of-care therapy. Diagnosis in the donors showed new WHO grade 3 or 4 astrocytomas that were IDH1-mutant and ATRX-lost. Some clones are missing from TCRdb's copy, which holds only in-frame ones; the method was immunoSEQ multiplex PCR. The sample carries some 87,000 clones, roughly 78% recorded once. Points on this clone: No antigen is known for it.

This TCR was sampled from a man between 40 and 49 years old with glioma. Source: PBMCs, taken from a glioma patient treated with radiotherapy, temozolomide or both. V is TRBV9 and J is TRBJ2-3, with 9 bases lining up with TRBD2. The CDR3 here is CASSPGTSRPGAQYF. CDR3 DNA: TGTGCCAGCAGCCCCGGGACTAGCAGACCAGGGGCGCAGTATTTT.